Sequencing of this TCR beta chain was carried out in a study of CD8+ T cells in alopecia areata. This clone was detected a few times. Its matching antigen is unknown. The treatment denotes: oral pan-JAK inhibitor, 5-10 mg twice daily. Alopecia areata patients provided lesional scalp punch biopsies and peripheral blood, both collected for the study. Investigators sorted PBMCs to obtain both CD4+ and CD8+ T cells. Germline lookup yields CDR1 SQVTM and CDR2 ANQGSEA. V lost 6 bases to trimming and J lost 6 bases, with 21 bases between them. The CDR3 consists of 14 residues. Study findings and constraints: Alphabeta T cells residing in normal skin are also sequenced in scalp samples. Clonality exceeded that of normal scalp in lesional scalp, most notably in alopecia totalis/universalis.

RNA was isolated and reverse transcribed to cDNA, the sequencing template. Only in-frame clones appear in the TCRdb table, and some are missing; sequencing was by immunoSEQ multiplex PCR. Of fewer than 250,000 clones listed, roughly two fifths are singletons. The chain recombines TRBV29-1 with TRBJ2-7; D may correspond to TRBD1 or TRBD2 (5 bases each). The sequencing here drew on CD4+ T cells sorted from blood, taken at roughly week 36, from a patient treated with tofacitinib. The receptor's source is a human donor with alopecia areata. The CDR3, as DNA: TGCAGCGTCCAACCCGGGACCCTGTCGGGCGAGCAGTACTTC. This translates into CSVQPGTLSGEQYF.